This TCR beta chain derives from a study of cytomegalovirus exposure and HLA in healthy donors. Overall study findings and caveats: A list of approximately 150 TCR beta chains associated with cytomegalovirus was given. In the 130 or so validation repertoires, more than 85% of cluster scores exceeded 0, per a later analysis.

Profiled with immunoSEQ multiplex PCR; TCRdb holds only in-frame clones, not every one. This table has around 300,000 clones, approximately 88% appearing once. V trimming: 4 bases; J trimming: 4 bases; junction bases outside the gene matches: 8. The germline gives CDR1 SGDLS, CDR2 YYNGEE. The CDR3 is made up of 15 amino acids. Details on this clone: Its specificity is unknown.

Sequenced sample: PBMCs. This clonotype originated in a woman younger than 35 in good health and CMV-seronegative. J is TRBJ2-5 and V is TRBV9; 9 nucleotides match TRBD1. CDR3: CASSRLQGAGETQYF. The DNA for the CDR3 is TGTGCCAGCAGCCGTCTACAGGGGGCGGGAGAGACCCAGTACTTC. The full variable domain, with the rest looked up from reference TRBV9 and TRBJ2-5, is DSGVTQTPKHLITATGQRVTLRCSPRSGDLSVYWYQQSLDQGLQFLIQYYNGEERAKGNILERFSAQQFPDLHSELNLSSLELGDSALYFCASSRLQGAGETQYFGPGTRLLVL.